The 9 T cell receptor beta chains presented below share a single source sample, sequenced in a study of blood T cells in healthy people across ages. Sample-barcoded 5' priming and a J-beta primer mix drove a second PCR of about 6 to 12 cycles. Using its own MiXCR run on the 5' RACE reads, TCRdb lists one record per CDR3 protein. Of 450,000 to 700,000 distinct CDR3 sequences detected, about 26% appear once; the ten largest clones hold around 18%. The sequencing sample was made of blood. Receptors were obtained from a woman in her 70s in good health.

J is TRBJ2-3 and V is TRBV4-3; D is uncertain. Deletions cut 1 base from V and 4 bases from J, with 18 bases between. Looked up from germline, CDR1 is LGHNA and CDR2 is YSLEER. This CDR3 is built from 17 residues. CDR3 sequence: CASSQGSAQLGPDTQYF. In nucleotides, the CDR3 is TGCGCCAGCAGCCAAGGATCCGCCCAGTTAGGCCCAGATACGCAGTATTTT.

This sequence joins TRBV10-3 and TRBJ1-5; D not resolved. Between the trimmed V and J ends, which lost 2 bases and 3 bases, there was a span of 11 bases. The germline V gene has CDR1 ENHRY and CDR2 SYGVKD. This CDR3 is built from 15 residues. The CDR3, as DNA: TGTGCCATCAGTGAGGTGGAGGGCGTCAATCAGCCCCAGCATTTT. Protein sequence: CAISEVEGVNQPQHF.

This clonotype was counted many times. Written as DNA, the CDR3 is TGCAGCGCCACCGGGACAGCAAACATTCAGTACTTC. Translated, it gives CSATGTANIQYF. The gene calls are TRBV29-1 and TRBJ2-4; 7 bases are shared with TRBD1. The CDR3 spans 12 residues. The V gene end was trimmed by 7 bases and the J gene end by 6 bases; junction bases not matched to a gene: 6. Per germline, CDR1 SQVTM and CDR2 ANQGSEA.

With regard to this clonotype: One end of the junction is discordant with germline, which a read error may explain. The CDR3 nucleotides read TGTGCCTGCAGGATGGGACAGAACACCGGGGAGCTGTTTTTT. Protein: CACRMGQNTGELFF. J is TRBJ2-2 and V is TRBV2; D possibly corresponds to TRBD1 (6 bases). The CDR3 is made up of 14 amino acids. Germline CDR1 SNHLY, CDR2 FYNNEI.

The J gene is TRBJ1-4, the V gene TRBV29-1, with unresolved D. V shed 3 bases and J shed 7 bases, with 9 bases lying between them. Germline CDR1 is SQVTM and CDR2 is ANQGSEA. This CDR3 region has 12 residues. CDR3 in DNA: TGCAGCGTTGAGGGGTATGGTGAAAAACTGTTTTTT. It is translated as CSVEGYGEKLFF.

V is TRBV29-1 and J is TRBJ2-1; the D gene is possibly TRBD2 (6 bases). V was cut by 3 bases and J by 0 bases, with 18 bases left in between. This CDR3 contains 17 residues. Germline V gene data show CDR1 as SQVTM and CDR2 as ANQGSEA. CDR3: CSVEDGEASDSYNEQFF. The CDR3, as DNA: TGCAGCGTTGAGGACGGGGAGGCTAGCGACTCCTACAATGAGCAGTTCTTC.

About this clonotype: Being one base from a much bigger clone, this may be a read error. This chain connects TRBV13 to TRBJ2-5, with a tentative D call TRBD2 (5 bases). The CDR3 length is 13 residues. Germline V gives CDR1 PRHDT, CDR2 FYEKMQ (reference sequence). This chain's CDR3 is CASRLGREETRYF. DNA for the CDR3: TGTGCCAGCAGACTAGGACGGGAAGAGACCCGGTACTTC.

CDR3 sequence: CASSYSPPGLLMAGELFF. The DNA for the CDR3 is TGTGCCAGCAGTTACTCCCCGCCGGGACTTCTAATGGCCGGGGAGCTGTTTTTT. The rearrangement links TRBV6-5 to TRBJ2-2; perhaps TRBD2 as D (6 bases). Germline CDR1 MNHEY, CDR2 SVGAGI. The CDR3 sequence is 18 residues long. Trimming took 0 bases from V and 6 from J, leaving 20 bases between them.

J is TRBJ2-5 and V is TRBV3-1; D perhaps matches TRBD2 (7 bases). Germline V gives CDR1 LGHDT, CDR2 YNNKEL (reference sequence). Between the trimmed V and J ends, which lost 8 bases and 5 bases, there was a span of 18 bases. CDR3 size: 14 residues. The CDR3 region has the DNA TGTGCCAGCGGGGGGGCCTTTCAGGGGGAGACCCAGTACTTC. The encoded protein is CASGGAFQGETQYF.